The 14 T cell receptor beta chains below were found in one sample sequenced in a study of T-cell memory formation after mild COVID-19. One entry per CDR3 protein, called by TCRdb with MiXCR from the 5' RACE reads. The repertoire holds 120,000 to 150,000 distinct CDR3 sequences, with around 21% as singletons. The sample comprised PBMCs or a T cell subset sorted from them (not recorded which). These receptors all stem from an adult woman who had mild COVID-19 (a few samples of this study predate the infection). Cell type and time point are not known.

The chain employs TRBV18 and TRBJ2-2, with D possibly being TRBD2 (6 bases). Germline lookup yields CDR1 KGHSH and CDR2 LQKENI. V lost 3 bases and J 0 bases, leaving 8 bases between the germline ends. The CDR3 has 15 amino acids. The CDR3 bases are TGTGCCAGCTCACCGGCGGGAACGAACACCGGGGAGCTGTTTTTT. Its protein is CASSPAGTNTGELFF.

The rearrangement joins TRBV28 to TRBJ2-7; 11 bases agree with TRBD2. V gave up 5 bases and J gave up 6 bases; unmatched junction bases: 9. The CDR3 totals 15 residues. CDR1 and CDR2 from the germline V gene are MDHEN and SYDVKM. The CDR3 protein is CASSTSGRLLLEQYF. Written as DNA, the CDR3 is TGTGCCAGCAGTACTAGCGGGAGACTTCTCCTCGAGCAGTACTTC. Drawing the rest from reference TRBV28 and TRBJ2-7, the complete variable domain is DVKVTQSSRYLVKRTGEKVFLECVQDMDHENMFWYRQDPGLGLRLIYFSYDVKMKEKGDIPEGYSVSREKKERFSLILESASTNQTSMYLCASSTSGRLLLEQYFGPGTRLTVT.

In its sample, this clonotype was seen a few times. The chain carries TRBV12-3 or TRBV12-4 and TRBJ2-7; 9 positions match TRBD1. The CDR3 totals 13 residues. Trimming removed 3 bases from V and 6 bases from J; junction bases left unmatched: 3. The CDR3 DNA sequence: TGTGCCAGCAGTTTGGACAGGGGAAGCGAGCAGTACTTC. This encodes CASSLDRGSEQYF.

This clonotype was seen a handful of times. The rearrangement joins TRBV5-1 to TRBJ2-7; either TRBD1 or TRBD2 may fit D (5 bases each). This CDR3 has 12 amino acids. Germline assignment: CDR1 SGHRS and CDR2 YFSETQ. The V and J ends lost 4 bases and 4 bases respectively, with 9 bases between them. The CDR3 nucleotides read TGCGCCAGCAGCCGGGACCTATACGAGCAGTACTTC. Translation gives CASSRDLYEQYF.

This clonotype has only a few counts. This chain links TRBV18 with TRBJ2-1, with D possibly TRBD1 on 6 matching bases. The V gene lost 2 bases and the J gene lost 7 bases, with 21 bases spanning the gap. The CDR3 loop spans 17 amino acids. The germline V gene encodes CDR1 KGHSH and CDR2 LQKENI. This CDR3 reads CASSPARRRQGFNEQFF. CDR3 DNA sequence: TGTGCCAGCTCACCAGCAAGGAGAAGGCAGGGGTTTAATGAGCAGTTCTTC.

This rearrangement joins TRBV5-1 to TRBJ2-7; D possibly corresponds to TRBD1 (7 bases). The germline V gene has CDR1 SGHRS and CDR2 YFSETQ. The CDR3 length is 18 residues. Trimming cost V 0 bases and J 3 bases, with 22 bases left between them. The CDR3 DNA reads as TGCGCCAGCAGCTTGGGGGGGGCCCTAGACAGGGATGGCTACGAGCAGTACTTC. Translating it yields CASSLGGALDRDGYEQYF.

This clonotype appeared a few times. The chain carries TRBV7-6 and TRBJ2-7, with D perhaps given as TRBD1 or TRBD2 (5 bases each). The V end lost 1 base, the J end lost 5 bases, and 12 bases lay between the germline ends. This CDR3 region has 14 residues. Germline CDR1 is SGHVS and CDR2 is FNYEAQ. In nucleotides, the CDR3 is TGTGCCAGCAGCTTAGAAAAGGGACGCAACGAGCAGTACTTC. Residues: CASSLEKGRNEQYF.

In nucleotides, the CDR3 is TGCGCCAGCAGCTTGACAGGGAAGAGCTCCTACGAGCAGTACTTC. This codes for CASSLTGKSSYEQYF. The chain combines TRBV5-1 with TRBJ2-7; D is possibly TRBD1 (6 bases). Trimming took 1 base from V and 0 from J, leaving 11 bases between them. The germline V gene has CDR1 SGHRS and CDR2 YFSETQ. CDR3 length: 15 amino acids.

The J gene is TRBJ2-1, the V gene TRBV20-1, with 7 bases that match TRBD2. Trimming took 5 bases from V and 7 from J; bases not matched to a gene: 11. Germline V lookup: CDR1 DFQATT, CDR2 SNEGSKA (reference sequence). This CDR3 spans 14 amino acids. The CDR3 here is CSAFGRERGNEQFF. DNA of the CDR3: TGCAGTGCTTTCGGGCGGGAGAGAGGGAATGAGCAGTTCTTC.

This clonotype has at least ten counts. The chain links TRBV4-1 to TRBJ1-1, with D possibly TRBD1 on 5 matching bases. The CDR3 is made up of 17 amino acids. Trimming took 1 base from V and 0 from J, leaving 15 bases between them. Per germline, CDR1 MGHRA and CDR2 YSYEKL. The CDR3 DNA reads as TGCGCCAGCAGCCAAGTGGTGGCAGGGTCTCTGAACACTGAAGCTTTCTTT. It yields the protein CASSQVVAGSLNTEAFF.

The J gene is TRBJ2-3, the V gene TRBV9; 9 nucleotides line up with TRBD2. This CDR3 comprises 17 residues. V dropped 0 bases and J dropped 7; count of bases not matched to a gene: 12. Per germline, CDR1 SGDLS and CDR2 YYNGEE. The CDR3 bases are TGTGCCAGCAGCGTAGTGACTAGCGGACCGTACAGTCATACGCAGTATTTT. This sequence encodes CASSVVTSGPYSHTQYF.

The rearrangement links TRBV29-1 to TRBJ2-1; 10 nucleotides agree with TRBD1. CDR1 and CDR2 from the germline V gene are SQVTM and ANQGSEA. The CDR3 runs to 14 residues. V shed 5 bases and J 1 base; nucleotides not matched to a gene: 2. The CDR3 protein is CSVLGQGSYNEQFF. CDR3 sequence (DNA): TGCAGCGTTCTGGGACAGGGGTCCTACAATGAGCAGTTCTTC.

This chain joins TRBV5-1 and TRBJ2-2; tentative D call: TRBD1 (5 bases). This CDR3 region has 16 residues. Per germline, CDR1 SGHRS and CDR2 YFSETQ. V lost 1 base, J lost 1 base, and 11 bases lay in between. For the CDR3, the DNA is TGCGCCAGCAGCTTGACGGCAGGGTTGAACACCGGGGAGCTGTTTTTT. It encodes CASSLTAGLNTGELFF.

J is TRBJ2-3 and V is TRBV9, with TRBD2 as a possible D gene (6 bases). With 1 base removed from V and 4 bases from J, the gap between germline ends came to 7 bases. Looked up from germline, CDR1 is SGDLS and CDR2 is YYNGEE. The CDR3 is made up of 13 amino acids. CDR3: CASSVPGADTQYF. As DNA, the CDR3 is TGTGCCAGCAGCGTACCGGGAGCAGATACGCAGTATTTT. Filled out from reference TRBV9 and TRBJ2-3, the complete variable domain reads DSGVTQTPKHLITATGQRVTLRCSPRSGDLSVYWYQQSLDQGLQFLIQYYNGEERAKGNILERFSAQQFPDLHSELNLSSLELGDSALYFCASSVPGADTQYFGPGTRLTVL.